This record looks at one T cell receptor beta chain sequence and its context. The antigen is not known. The United States was where all participants with HIV were treated. Investigators performed immunoSEQ version v3.0 at survey level. Libraries were prepared by immunoSEQ multiplex PCR; TCRdb keeps only in-frame clonotypes and omits some of them. This table has 25,000 to 35,000 clones, over 70% appearing once. This record belongs to a study of long-term antiretroviral therapy in people with HIV. Findings and caveats of the study: Information on adherence, resistance and therapy changes was unavailable. CDR3 lengths in HIV samples spanned a narrower range than controls. Increased diversity was seen after ART, yet it remained lower than in transplant donor controls.

The germline CDR1 and CDR2 sequences are MNHEY and SMNVEV (reference sequence). Trimming removed 3 bases from V and 1 base from J, with 6 bases in between. The CDR3 extends over 13 amino acids. The clonotype was recovered from a woman in her fifties or sixties with HIV. The sequences come from unsorted PBMCs, collected 3.1 years after starting antiretroviral therapy. The chain combines TRBV27 with TRBJ1-1; D is undetermined. The CDR3: CASSLAGNTEAFF. For the CDR3, the DNA is TGTGCCAGCAGTTTGGCAGGGAACACTGAAGCTTTCTTT.